These 17 T cell receptor beta chains were all obtained from the same sample, sequenced in a study of CXCR3-negative and CXCR3-positive naive CD8 T cells (dated by TCRdb to the late 2010s). On the study overall, not on this receptor specifically: TRB CDR3s from CXCR3-positive naive cells showed higher hydrophobicity (lower Kidera factor 4), lower energy, and higher strength and volume indices than CXCR3-negative naive cells.

The antigens of these receptors remain unknown. Sequencing instrument: NextSeq 550. The Human TCR Profiling Kit (MiLaboratory) was used to make UMI-labeled 5' RACE TRB cDNA libraries. The reads were reprocessed in TCRdb, with one entry per CDR3 protein sequence and no accompanying DNA. The sample table includes roughly 6,000 distinct CDR3 sequences. Less than 2.5% of the sample lies in the top ten. Sequencing was performed on naive CXCR3+ CD8+ T cells from blood. This specimen's cell subset or site label, per the study, means: CD45RO-CCR7+CD27+CD95- naive CD8+ T cells expressing CXCR3 (TNR3+). The receptor set was obtained from a human donor in good health. Some clones in this sample may be carry-over from other donors' samples.

This clonotype shows up as medium-sized by frequency. The chain is built from TRBV9 and TRBJ2-6; TCRdb's D gene call, TRBD1, goes unchecked for lack of DNA. The CDR3 is 16 amino acids. CDR1 is SGDLS, CDR2 YYNGEE, per germline. CDR3: CASSKGGPSGANVLTF.

This clonotype is medium-sized by frequency. V is TRBV4-1 and J is TRBJ2-7. Germline V gene sequence: CDR1 MGHRA, CDR2 YSYEKL. The CDR3 loop spans 14 amino acids. The CDR3 sequence: CASSQEWGSYEQYF.

This chain uses TRBV29-1 with TRBJ2-5; TCRdb indicates TRBD1, and absent DNA this call remains unverified. CDR1 and CDR2 (germline): SQVTM, ANQGSEA. The CDR3 contains 14 residues. CDR3 residues: CSVLDRGYQETQYF.

The chain links TRBV27 to TRBJ2-7; the TCRdb D gene call, TRBD2, has no DNA to confirm it. This CDR3 comprises 14 residues. Germline V gives CDR1 MNHEY, CDR2 SMNVEV (reference sequence). CDR3 loop: CASSFVAVPYEQYF.

V and J are TRBV29-1 and TRBJ2-1; TCRdb gives TRBD1 as the D gene, but with no DNA this cannot be confirmed. Germline V lookup: CDR1 SQVTM, CDR2 ANQGSEA. The length of the CDR3 is 13 residues. The CDR3 is CSVVYFGRNEQFF.

This clonotype is called medium-sized based on its frequency. The CDR3 reads CSVSGGQGYEQYF. This rearrangement joins TRBV29-1 to TRBJ2-7; the TCRdb D gene call, TRBD1, has no DNA to confirm it. The CDR3 length is 13 residues. Germline V lookup: CDR1 SQVTM, CDR2 ANQGSEA.

The J gene is TRBJ2-7, the V gene TRBV5-5; TCRdb picks TRBD1, but there is no DNA to check that call. The CDR3 length is 14 residues. Germline CDR1 is SGHKS and CDR2 is YYEKEE (reference sequence). CDR3 region: CASSIGQGSYEQYF.

The chain combines TRBV14 with TRBJ2-1; the D call of TRBD2 rests on TCRdb alone, since no DNA is present to check it. Germline V gene data show CDR1 as SGHDN and CDR2 as FVKESK. CDR3 length: 18 amino acids. CDR3 protein: CASSYGLAGGPRYNEQFF.

According to its frequency, this clonotype is medium-sized. J is TRBJ2-2 and V is TRBV18. The CDR3 totals 16 residues. In germline, CDR1 is KGHSH, CDR2 LQKENI. This CDR3 is CASSPYRDSNTGELFF.

The chain employs TRBV2 and TRBJ2-5; TCRdb returns TRBD2, unconfirmable since there is no DNA. This CDR3 contains 17 residues. The V gene's germline CDR1 is SNHLY and CDR2 FYNNEI. CDR3 sequence: CASSVPTSGRVEETQYF.

The chain carries TRBV2 and TRBJ2-1. CDR3 length equals 11 residues. Germline V CDR1 and CDR2: SNHLY, FYNNEI. CDR3 sequence reads: CATTKVNEQFF. Full variable domain (rest looked up from reference TRBV2 and TRBJ2-1): EPEVTQTPSHQVTQMGQEVILRCVPISNHLYFYWYRQILGQKVEFLVSFYNNEISEKSEIFDDQFSVERPDGSNFTLKIRSTKLEDSAMYFCATTKVNEQFFGPGTRLTVL.

The genes are TRBV19 and TRBJ2-1; TCRdb's assignment of TRBD2 cannot be checked, as there is no DNA. CDR3 length equals 15 residues. Germline CDR1 and CDR2: LNHDA and SQIVND (reference sequence). The chain's CDR3 is CASSMGAGGSDEQFF.

This chain uses TRBV5-1 with TRBJ1-1; TCRdb calls TRBD1, which cannot be checked without DNA. Germline V lookup: CDR1 SGHRS, CDR2 YFSETQ. This CDR3 comprises 14 residues. The CDR3 sequence: CASSLRQMNTEAFF.

This chain connects TRBV12-3 or TRBV12-4 to TRBJ1-1. The CDR3 loop spans 13 amino acids. The CDR3 here is CASRNLPKTEAFF.

V and J are TRBV12-3 or TRBV12-4 and TRBJ2-7; TCRdb returns TRBD2, unconfirmable since there is no DNA. This CDR3 is built from 18 residues. CDR3 in amino acids: CASSENPLTSAISYEQYF.

The CDR3 spells CASSLATPTTDTQYF. This chain connects TRBV7-2 to TRBJ2-3. Germline V CDR1 and CDR2: SGHTA, FQGNSA. The CDR3 is 15 residues long.

Judged by frequency, this clonotype is medium-sized. This chain joins TRBV21-1 and TRBJ2-3; TCRdb lists TRBD1, though no DNA is available to test this call. TRBV21-1 counts as a pseudogene. The CDR3 is made up of 17 amino acids. The CDR3 region is CASSPQNPGQGVDTQYF.